The 11 T cell receptor beta chains below come from one sample, sequenced in a study of T-cell reconstitution after alpha-beta-depleted transplantation in children. The TCRbeta library incorporated unique molecular identifiers. In TCRdb, the PCR reads were re-called with MiXCR into one record per CDR3 protein. The sample consists of roughly 98,000 distinct CDR3 sequences, 15% to 19% of them appearing once. Sequenced material: PBMCs, mostly from graft donor cells, taken 180 days after TCRalphabeta/CD19-depleted stem cell transplant. Receptor source: a male patient under 10 years old who had a stem cell transplant for acute lymphoblastic leukemia, so the T cells may come from the graft donor.

V and J are TRBV27 and TRBJ1-5; no clear D. Germline V gene lookup returns CDR1 MNHEY and CDR2 SMNVEV (reference sequence). With 4 bases removed from V and 1 base from J, the gap between germline ends came to 14 bases. The CDR3 is made up of 16 amino acids. DNA for the CDR3: TGTGCCAGCAGTTCCCTTCCTGCCCAGAGCAATCAGCCCCAGCATTTT. Protein product: CASSSLPAQSNQPQHF.

The chain couples TRBV11-2 to TRBJ2-1; 8 bases are shared with TRBD2. CDR1 is SGHAT and CDR2 is FQNNGV in the germline V gene. The V segment lost 0 bases and the J segment 8 bases; nucleotides outside the gene matches: 9. This CDR3 region has 16 residues. The chain's CDR3 is CASSLDLAGGVDEQFF. Here the CDR3 DNA reads TGTGCCAGCAGCTTAGATCTGGCGGGGGGTGTCGATGAGCAGTTCTTC.

This clonotype was seen a handful of times. This sequence joins TRBV5-1 and TRBJ2-7; D is undetermined. The CDR3 sequence is 11 residues long. Deletions cut 4 bases from V and 4 bases from J, with 6 bases between. Germline V CDR1 and CDR2: SGHRS, YFSETQ. Here the CDR3 DNA reads TGCGCCAGCAGCCTACAATACGAGCAGTACTTC. It specifies CASSLQYEQYF.

V and J are TRBV20-1 and TRBJ2-5; 9 bases are shared with TRBD2. In germline, CDR1 is DFQATT, CDR2 SNEGSKA (reference sequence). The CDR3 runs to 14 residues. The junction had 9 bases not matched to a gene; V was cut back by 5 bases and J by 5 bases. The CDR3 loop is CSARGRGGPETQYF. CDR3 nucleotides: TGCAGTGCTCGGGGGCGGGGGGGCCCGGAGACCCAGTACTTC.

The gene calls are TRBV7-8 and TRBJ1-6; TRBD1 is a possible D gene (5 bases). Deletions cut 5 bases from V and 9 bases from J, with 29 bases between. The germline CDR1 and CDR2 sequences are SGHVS and FQNEAQ. The length of the CDR3 is 19 residues. DNA for the CDR3: TGTGCCAGCAGCGCCCCAGGGACGGCCGCTCATGGGTGCGGTTCACCCCTCCACTTT. The encoded protein is CASSAPGTAAHGCGSPLHF.

The V call is TRBV12-3 or TRBV12-4, the J call TRBJ1-2; 7 bases are shared with TRBD1. The CDR3 is 12 residues long. J lost 4 bases, V lost 6 bases, and 2 bases had no gene match. The CDR3 loop reads CASRTGVYGYTF. The CDR3, as DNA: TGTGCCAGCAGAACAGGGGTCTATGGCTACACCTTC.

This clonotype was observed a few times. This chain connects TRBV7-2 to TRBJ2-7; 7 bases are a match to TRBD2. The CDR3 length is 15 residues. Germline V gene sequence: CDR1 SGHTA, CDR2 FQGNSA. J was trimmed by 0 bases and V by 2 bases; bases with no gene match: 4. In DNA, the CDR3 is TGTGCCAGCAGCTTAAGGGCGGGGGTCTCCTACGAGCAGTACTTC. Protein sequence: CASSLRAGVSYEQYF. Supplemented by reference TRBV7-2 and TRBJ2-7, the full variable domain reads GAGVSQSPSNKVTEKGKDVELRCDPISGHTALYWYRQSLGQGLEFLIYFQGNSAPDKSGLPSDRFSAERTGGSVSTLTIQRTQQEDSAVYLCASSLRAGVSYEQYFGPGTRLTVT.

In this sample, this clonotype turned up a few times. The chain couples TRBV12-3 or TRBV12-4 to TRBJ2-7; a weak D match, TRBD1 (6 bases). V lost 6 bases and J lost 0, with 12 bases in between. The CDR3 consists of 14 residues. The CDR3 region is CASSPWGHSYEQYF. CDR3 bases: TGTGCCAGCAGCCCTTGGGGACACTCCTACGAGCAGTACTTC.

This clonotype was seen more than once but under ten times. The chain employs TRBV5-4 and TRBJ2-2; D may match TRBD1 or TRBD2 (5 bases each). The V end lost 0 bases, the J end lost 0 bases, and 9 bases lay between the germline ends. The germline V gene encodes CDR1 SGHNT and CDR2 YYREEE (reference sequence). CDR3 length equals 16 residues. As DNA, the CDR3 is TGTGCCAGCAGCTTGGATGGGACGGCGAACACCGGGGAGCTGTTTTTT. This translates into CASSLDGTANTGELFF.

The chain couples TRBV5-1 to TRBJ2-5; 7 bases are shared with TRBD1. V was pared by 4 bases and J by 5 bases, with 5 bases of the junction left unmatched. The CDR3 has 13 amino acids. The V gene's germline CDR1 is SGHRS and CDR2 YFSETQ. The CDR3 protein is CASSLTGLETQYF. CDR3 sequence (DNA): TGCGCCAGCAGCCTGACAGGGTTGGAGACCCAGTACTTC.

This clonotype was found many times. The genes are TRBV4-3 and TRBJ1-3; D possibly corresponds to TRBD1 (5 bases). V lost 1 base and J lost 0, with 16 bases in between. Germline-derived CDR1 and CDR2 are LGHNA and YSLEER. The CDR3 is 18 amino acids. The CDR3 DNA sequence: TGCGCCAGCAGCCAAGTAGTACGAACAGGCGCCTCTGGAAACACCATATATTTT. Protein: CASSQVVRTGASGNTIYF.